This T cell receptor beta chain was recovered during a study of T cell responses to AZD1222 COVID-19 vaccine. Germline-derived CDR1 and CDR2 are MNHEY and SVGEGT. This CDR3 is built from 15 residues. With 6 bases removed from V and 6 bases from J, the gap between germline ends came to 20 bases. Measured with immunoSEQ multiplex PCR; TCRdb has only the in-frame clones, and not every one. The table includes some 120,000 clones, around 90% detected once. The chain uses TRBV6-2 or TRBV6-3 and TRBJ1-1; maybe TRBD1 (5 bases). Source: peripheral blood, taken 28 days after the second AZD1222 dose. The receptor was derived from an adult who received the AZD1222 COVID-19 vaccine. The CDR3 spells CASSPWGEGSAEAFF. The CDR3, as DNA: TGTGCCAGCAGCCCCTGGGGGGAGGGGAGCGCTGAAGCTTTCTTT.